This passage covers 11 T cell receptor beta chains from one sample sequenced in a study of blood T cell repertoires in COVID-19. Sequenced by immunoSEQ multiplex PCR; TCRdb stores in-frame clones only, minus some. The sample has about 200,000 clones, 94% seen once. Sequencing input: peripheral blood. The source is a man aged 30 to 45 with COVID-19, enrolled during active disease.

The chain recombines TRBV6-1 with TRBJ1-5; D perhaps matches TRBD1 (6 bases). The CDR3 consists of 15 residues. Germline loops: CDR1 MNHNS, CDR2 SASEGT. The V and J ends lost 1 base and 5 bases respectively, with 12 bases between them. The CDR3: CASSEGLQGDQPQHF. The CDR3 DNA follows: TGTGCCAGCAGTGAAGGCCTACAGGGTGATCAGCCCCAGCATTTT.

CDR3 sequence reads: CATLRGSYSNQPQHF. CDR3 coding DNA: TGTGCCACCCTGCGCGGGAGCTATAGCAATCAGCCCCAGCATTTT. The V call is TRBV24-1, the J call TRBJ1-5; D is unresolved. CDR3 size: 15 residues. Germline V gene data show CDR1 as KGHDR and CDR2 as SFDVKD. Trimming shortened V by 9 bases and J by 0 bases, and 14 bases separated the two germline ends.

The rearrangement joins TRBV11-2 to TRBJ2-1, with TRBD2 identical over 10 bases. The CDR3 loop spans 16 amino acids. Trimming cost V 4 bases and J 8 bases; bases outside gene matches: 11. Germline CDR1 reads SGHAT; CDR2 reads FQNNGV. Here the CDR3 DNA reads TGTGCCAGCAGCTCCCAGCGGGGGGGCCAATGGTATGAGCAGTTCTTC. Translation gives CASSSQRGGQWYEQFF.

The rearrangement uses TRBV6-5 and TRBJ1-4; TRBD1 aligns across 10 bases. J was trimmed by 7 bases and V by 6 bases; bases with no gene match: 5. The CDR3 is made up of 14 amino acids. The germline gives CDR1 MNHEY, CDR2 SVGAGI. CDR3 amino acids: CASRRQGAAEKLFF. The CDR3 nucleotides are TGTGCCAGCAGGAGACAGGGGGCGGCTGAAAAACTGTTTTTT.

This rearrangement joins TRBV19 to TRBJ2-1, with 12 bases lining up with TRBD2. Germline trimming cut 5 bases from V and 6 bases from J; bases unmatched to any gene: 8. Germline CDR1 and CDR2: LNHDA and SQIVND (reference sequence). This CDR3 spans 16 amino acids. CDR3 in amino acids: CASSPYLAGGPNEQFF. The DNA for the CDR3 is TGTGCCAGTAGTCCCTACCTAGCGGGGGGGCCCAATGAGCAGTTCTTC.

This clone is medium-sized in the sample. The genes are TRBV28 and TRBJ2-1, with TRBD2 matching 13 bases. The CDR3 has 15 residues. Germline assignment: CDR1 MDHEN and CDR2 SYDVKM. V lost 5 bases, J lost 9 bases, and 7 bases stayed unmatched. The CDR3 DNA reads TGTGCCAGCAGTATGGGACTAGCGGGGAAAGTTGAGCAGTTCTTC. Amino acids: CASSMGLAGKVEQFF.

The table lists this clone with a count of one. This chain uses TRBV3-1 (or the pseudogene TRBV3-2) with TRBJ1-1, with 7 nucleotides matching TRBD1. CDR1 and CDR2 from the germline V gene are LGHDT and YNNKEL (reference sequence). The length of the CDR3 is 14 residues. V lost 3 bases and J lost 4; bases outside the gene matches: 5. The CDR3 coding sequence is TGTGCCAGCAGCCACGACAGGGCCGCCACTGAAGCTTTCTTT. Residues: CASSHDRAATEAFF.

The V and J genes are TRBV12-3 or TRBV12-4 and TRBJ2-2; weak D call: TRBD1 (6 bases). This CDR3 has 13 amino acids. V lost 6 bases to trimming and J lost 6 bases, with 11 bases between them. As DNA, the CDR3 is TGTGCCAGCAGCAACAGGGTATCCGGGGAGCTGTTTTTT. Encoded protein: CASSNRVSGELFF.

The V call is TRBV27, the J call TRBJ1-6; 8 positions match TRBD1. The CDR3 has 17 amino acids. V shed 7 bases and J 9 bases; nucleotides not matched to a gene: 17. Germline CDR1 is MNHEY and CDR2 is SMNVEV (reference sequence). CDR3 sequence reads: CASTPIQGAGGGSPLHF. CDR3 coding DNA: TGTGCCAGCACCCCTATCCAGGGGGCAGGAGGGGGTTCACCCCTCCACTTT.

The chain links TRBV5-5 to TRBJ2-3; D is ambiguous. Per the germline V gene, CDR1 is SGHKS and CDR2 is YYEKEE (reference sequence). The CDR3 has 13 residues. Trimming left V 0 bases short and J 3 bases short, with 5 bases between. The CDR3: CASSLGRTDTQYF. The CDR3 coding sequence is TGTGCCAGCAGCTTGGGTCGGACAGATACGCAGTATTTT.

This clone has only one observation. The gene calls are TRBV5-4 and TRBJ1-1; 11 bases align to TRBD1. J was trimmed by 0 bases and V by 3 bases; bases with no gene match: 1. The CDR3 covers 15 residues. Per the germline V gene, CDR1 is SGHNT and CDR2 is YYREEE (reference sequence). Written as DNA, the CDR3 is TGTGCCAGCAGCTCGGGACAGGGGGTGAACACTGAAGCTTTCTTT. Protein sequence: CASSSGQGVNTEAFF.